These T cell receptor beta chains were read from a single sample in a study of T cells in Graves' hyperthyroidism and ophthalmopathy. TCRdb re-derived calls from the multiplex PCR reads in MiXCR, one entry per CDR3 protein. Of about 380,000 distinct CDR3 sequences in the sample, about 13% were seen once. The sequenced sample was blood. The receptors stem from a man aged 30-40 years with Graves' hyperthyroidism that later progressed to Graves' ophthalmopathy. Both conserved end residues are part of each CDR3. The order of the fields is clone size, J gene, D gene, V gene, CDR3 DNA, CDR3 protein. The D gene is left open where the match is weak. The size of a clone is reported for some rows only, either as once, few or many, or as a class for expanded clones.

clone size: many; J gene: TRBJ2-3; D gene: -; V gene: TRBV20-1; CDR3 DNA: TGCAGTGCTAGAGGTACTCCTTCGCGGGGCGTAACAGATACGCAGTATTTT; CDR3 protein: CSARGTPSRGVTDTQYF
clone size: many; J gene: TRBJ1-1; D gene: -; V gene: TRBV16; CDR3 DNA: TGTGCCAGCAGCCAAGTCTTCACTGAAGCTTTCTTT; CDR3 protein: CASSQVFTEAFF
clone size: few; J gene: TRBJ2-7; D gene: -; V gene: TRBV10-3; CDR3 DNA: TGTGCCATCACCGGAGGAGTGGGTCCAACGGTGCAGTACTTC; CDR3 protein: CAITGGVGPTVQYF
clone size: many; J gene: TRBJ2-7; D gene: -; V gene: TRBV2; CDR3 DNA: TGTGCCAGCAAGCAGGGGCAAAGATCCTACGAGCAGTACTTC; CDR3 protein: CASKQGQRSYEQYF
clone size: -; J gene: TRBJ2-2; D gene: -; V gene: TRBV7-6; CDR3 DNA: TGTGCCAGCAGCTTATCGGTTCGGGAGCTGTTTTTT; CDR3 protein: CASSLSVRELFF
clone size: few; J gene: TRBJ2-3; D gene: TRBD2; V gene: TRBV10-3; CDR3 DNA: TGTGCCATCAGGGGCGGGGGGACAGATACGCAGTATTTT; CDR3 protein: CAIRGGGTDTQYF
clone size: few; J gene: TRBJ1-2; D gene: TRBD1; V gene: TRBV13; CDR3 DNA: TGTGCCAGCAGCTCCCGGGACAGGGATAACTATGGCTACACCTTC; CDR3 protein: CASSSRDRDNYGYTF
clone size: few; J gene: TRBJ1-5; D gene: TRBD1; V gene: TRBV19; CDR3 DNA: TGTGCCAGTAAGGGCGGACAGGGCCGCAATCAGCCCCAGCATTTT; CDR3 protein: CASKGGQGRNQPQHF
clone size: few; J gene: TRBJ2-7; D gene: -; V gene: TRBV6-1; CDR3 DNA: TGTGCCAGCAGTTCCCCAGGGGAGGGGAACGAGCAGTACTTC; CDR3 protein: CASSSPGEGNEQYF
clone size: few; J gene: TRBJ1-2; D gene: TRBD1; V gene: TRBV28; CDR3 DNA: TGTGCCAGCGGGATACAGGGGATGAACTATGGCTACACCTTC; CDR3 protein: CASGIQGMNYGYTF
clone size: few; J gene: TRBJ2-1; D gene: TRBD2; V gene: TRBV27; CDR3 DNA: TGTGCCAGCAGTCTAAGCGGGGACCCTTGGGGTAAGGATGAGCAGTTCTTC; CDR3 protein: CASSLSGDPWGKDEQFF
clone size: many; J gene: TRBJ1-2; D gene: -; V gene: TRBV7-9; CDR3 DNA: TGTGCCAGCACCGATTCAACAGGGATATACTATGGCTACACCTTC; CDR3 protein: CASTDSTGIYYGYTF
clone size: few; J gene: TRBJ1-4; D gene: -; V gene: TRBV5-5; CDR3 DNA: TGTGCCAGCAGCTTGTCTTCGGACCCTAATGAAAAACTGTTTTTT; CDR3 protein: CASSLSSDPNEKLFF
clone size: many; J gene: TRBJ1-4; D gene: TRBD1; V gene: TRBV28; CDR3 DNA: TGTGCCAGCAGTGGGGGGACAGCCCACTCTGAAAAACTGTTTTTT; CDR3 protein: CASSGGTAHSEKLFF
clone size: many; J gene: TRBJ1-2; D gene: TRBD1; V gene: TRBV6-1; CDR3 DNA: TGTGCCAGCAGTCGACAGGGGAATGGCTACACCTTC; CDR3 protein: CASSRQGNGYTF
clone size: few; J gene: TRBJ2-2; D gene: -; V gene: TRBV2; CDR3 DNA: TGTGCCACCGGCTCAAACGGGATCACCGGGGAGCTGTTTTTT; CDR3 protein: CATGSNGITGELFF
clone size: many; J gene: TRBJ1-2; D gene: TRBD1; V gene: TRBV7-2; CDR3 DNA: TGTGCCAGCAGGCCGGGACAGGGGAGTTTACGAGGCTACACCTTC; CDR3 protein: CASRPGQGSLRGYTF
clone size: many; J gene: TRBJ2-1; D gene: -; V gene: TRBV13; CDR3 DNA: TGTGCCAGCAGCGCAGACAGGCGGGATGAGCAGTTCTTC; CDR3 protein: CASSADRRDEQFF
clone size: many; J gene: TRBJ2-7; D gene: TRBD2; V gene: TRBV12-3/TRBV12-4; CDR3 DNA: TGTGCCAGCAGCATCGGACTAGACCGGAACTTC; CDR3 protein: CASSIGLDRNF
clone size: -; J gene: TRBJ2-7; D gene: TRBD2; V gene: TRBV2; CDR3 DNA: TGTGCCAGCAGTGATATGGTGGGGAGAGCGGGGAGGCCCTACGAGCAGTACTTC; CDR3 protein: CASSDMVGRAGRPYEQYF
clone size: many; J gene: TRBJ1-2; D gene: -; V gene: TRBV28; CDR3 DNA: TGTGCCAGCAGTTTACCCGCCTATGGCTACACCTTC; CDR3 protein: CASSLPAYGYTF
clone size: -; J gene: TRBJ2-1; D gene: -; V gene: TRBV2; CDR3 DNA: TGTGCCAGCAGTGGGCCTAAAGTCAGGACTGGACAATACAATGAGCAGTTCTTC; CDR3 protein: CASSGPKVRTGQYNEQFF
clone size: many; J gene: TRBJ2-2; D gene: -; V gene: TRBV28; CDR3 DNA: TGTGCCAGCAGATGGACACGTTTCAACACCGGGGAGCTGTTTTTT; CDR3 protein: CASRWTRFNTGELFF
clone size: few; J gene: TRBJ2-7; D gene: TRBD1; V gene: TRBV28; CDR3 DNA: TGTGCCAGCAGCTCTACAGGGGTCGCCCTCTACGAGCAGTACTTC; CDR3 protein: CASSSTGVALYEQYF
clone size: many; J gene: TRBJ1-6; D gene: -; V gene: TRBV27; CDR3 DNA: TGTGCCAGCAGTTTCGGCCTTAATTCACCCCTCCACTTT; CDR3 protein: CASSFGLNSPLHF
clone size: -; J gene: TRBJ2-5; D gene: -; V gene: TRBV28; CDR3 DNA: TGTGCCAGTTCCGACCGGCGGGTGAAGACCCAGTACTTC; CDR3 protein: CASSDRRVKTQYF